This is a list of T cell receptor beta chains from one sample in a study of blood T cells in healthy people across ages. TCRdb recomputed calls from the 5' RACE reads with MiXCR, one row per CDR3 protein. The sample contains over 750,000 distinct CDR3 sequences, 20% to 30% of which appear only once. The data also belong to a second study, concerning T cells of mothers and their children.

The specimen sequenced was blood. These receptors were obtained from a boy between 10 and 17 years old in good health. Each CDR3 is given with its conserved first and last residue. Fields, in order: clone size, V gene, D gene, J gene, CDR3 protein, CDR3 DNA. D genes are given only for firm matches. Clone size is stated in some rows and not others, as once, few, many or a class when expanded.

-	TRBV5-5	-	TRBJ2-3	CASSPPERQDTQYF	TGTGCCAGCAGCCCCCCCGAGAGACAGGATACGCAGTATTTT
few	TRBV6-2/TRBV6-3	-	TRBJ1-2	CASSYSGTEFYGYTF	TGTGCCAGCAGTTACTCAGGAACAGAATTTTATGGCTACACCTTC
few	TRBV27	-	TRBJ1-2	CASRSFRGTYRTGCTF	TGTGCCAGCAGATCTTTTAGGGGGACCTATCGGACTGGCTGCACCTTC
few	TRBV7-3	TRBD1	TRBJ2-7	CASSLTGTGGYEQYF	TGTGCCAGCAGCTTAACCGGGACAGGGGGCTACGAGCAGTACTTC
-	TRBV25-1	TRBD1	TRBJ1-1	CATAGTGNSPEAFF	TGTGCCACCGCCGGGACAGGGAATTCTCCTGAAGCTTTCTTT
-	TRBV12-3/TRBV12-4	-	TRBJ2-1	CASSGWDTHEQFF	TGTGCCAGCAGTGGGTGGGATACGCATGAGCAGTTCTTC
few	TRBV7-9	-	TRBJ2-1	CASSPDYDEQFF	TGTGCCAGCAGCCCGGACTACGATGAGCAGTTCTTC
-	TRBV6-5	-	TRBJ1-4	CASSYLGLAATNEKLFF	TGTGCCAGCAGTTACCTGGGACTGGCGGCAACTAATGAAAAACTGTTTTTT
-	TRBV7-3	-	TRBJ2-5	CASSPEGSTETQYF	TGTGCCAGCAGCCCCGAGGGGAGTACAGAGACCCAGTACTTC
-	TRBV3-1	TRBD2	TRBJ2-3	CASSRPGLEIDTQYF	TGTGCCAGCAGCCGGCCGGGACTAGAGATAGATACGCAGTATTTT
few	TRBV20-1	-	TRBJ2-7	CSADLGSSYEQYF	TGCAGTGCCGACCTGGGCAGCTCCTACGAGCAGTACTTC
few	TRBV12-3/TRBV12-4	TRBD1	TRBJ2-5	CASSSLGQEETQYF	TGTGCCAGCAGTTCGCTGGGACAGGAAGAGACCCAGTACTTC
few	TRBV29-1	-	TRBJ2-1	CSGDQGGDEQFF	TGCAGCGGGGATCAGGGGGGAGATGAGCAGTTCTTC
many	TRBV2	TRBD2	TRBJ2-5	CASRGGLADYQETQYF	TGTGCCAGCAGGGGGGGACTAGCAGACTACCAAGAGACCCAGTACTTC
few	TRBV7-8	-	TRBJ1-1	CASNNRILEAAFF	TGTGCCAGCAACAATCGAATCCTAGAGGCAGCTTTCTTT
-	TRBV5-1	-	TRBJ1-3	CASRTSRDSGNTIYF	TGCGCCAGCAGGACTTCCAGGGACTCTGGAAACACCATATATTTT
-	TRBV4-3	-	TRBJ1-1	CASSSSRVLNTEAFF	TGCGCCAGCAGCTCATCCCGGGTTTTGAACACTGAAGCTTTCTTT
-	TRBV12-3/TRBV12-4	-	TRBJ1-2	CASSLVGGSGGYTF	TGTGCCAGCAGTTTGGTAGGGGGTTCGGGGGGCTACACCTTC
-	TRBV6-6	TRBD1	TRBJ2-1	CASSPLLGTGLNEQFF	TGTGCCAGCAGTCCCCTCCTTGGGACAGGGTTAAATGAGCAGTTCTTC
few	TRBV20-1	-	TRBJ1-3	CSASEESGNTIYF	TGCAGTGCTAGTGAGGAATCTGGAAACACCATATATTTT
many	TRBV12-3/TRBV12-4	-	TRBJ2-3	CASSPADGALDTQYF	TGTGCCAGCAGTCCAGCGGATGGGGCGTTAGATACGCAGTATTTT
few	TRBV4-1	-	TRBJ2-3	CASSQDPASTDTQYF	TGCGCCAGCAGCCAAGACCCCGCTAGCACAGATACGCAGTATTTT